This entry lists 18 T cell receptor beta chains sequenced from one sample in a study of CD4 T cells in relation to SARS-CoV-2 and coronaviruses (dated by TCRdb to 2020 to 2023). CD4+ T cells from unexposed donors were collected before the COVID-19 pandemic (2011-2018). Following 10 days of culture, the EasySep CD4+ T cell isolation kit was used to isolate CD4+ T cells. The antigens for these receptors are not known. The library relied on the immunoSEQ multiplex PCR assay. The clones in this table, taken by TCRdb from immuneACCESS, are in-frame only. Not every clone is retained; where verified, under half of the shortfall comes from an unresolved V gene, and the cause of the rest is unknown. The sample table contains 22,000 or so clones; only one count was recorded for more than 70% of them. Around an eighth of the sample is taken by the ten largest. Sequenced: CD4+ T cells from PBMCs, cultured in vitro. The receptor set was obtained from a human donor in good health.

The rearrangement links TRBV3-1 (or the pseudogene TRBV3-2) to TRBJ2-5; 7 bases align to TRBD1. The CDR3 is 14 residues long. V lost 3 bases to trimming and J lost 4 bases; unmatched junction nucleotides: 5. Germline assignment: CDR1 LGHDT and CDR2 YNNKEL (reference sequence). The CDR3 loop is CASSQGDRVETQYF. CDR3 bases: TGTGCCAGCAGCCAGGGTGACAGGGTAGAGACCCAGTACTTC.

The V and J genes are TRBV10-1 and TRBJ2-5; 8 nucleotides agree with TRBD2. The CDR3 sequence is 17 residues long. The germline V gene encodes CDR1 WNHNN and CDR2 SYGVQD (reference sequence). V dropped 2 bases and J dropped 4; count of bases not matched to a gene: 12. For the CDR3, the DNA is TGCGCCAGCAGTGAGAGGGTAGCGGGATCCATCCGAGAGACCCAGTACTTC. Translation: CASSERVAGSIRETQYF.

This chain connects TRBV19 to TRBJ1-5; 7 nucleotides agree with TRBD1. V dropped 1 base and J dropped 0; count of bases not matched to a gene: 12. There are 19 residues in the CDR3. Germline V CDR1 and CDR2: LNHDA, SQIVND (reference sequence). CDR3 sequence (DNA): TGTGCCAGTAGTATAGGCGAGAACCGGGACAGTTATAGCAATCAGCCCCAGCATTTT. It translates to CASSIGENRDSYSNQPQHF.

The V gene is TRBV3-1 (or the pseudogene TRBV3-2), the J gene TRBJ1-2, with D possibly being TRBD1 (5 bases). Trimming cost V 0 bases and J 3 bases, with 5 bases left between them. Germline V gene data show CDR1 as LGHDT and CDR2 as YNNKEL (reference sequence). The CDR3 totals 13 residues. In nucleotides, the CDR3 is TGTGCCAGCAGCCAAGAAGGGGACTATGGCTACACCTTC. Translating it yields CASSQEGDYGYTF.

The chain recombines TRBV25-1 with TRBJ1-1; no reliable D call. The CDR3 runs to 13 residues. V was pared by 5 bases and J by 2 bases, with 9 bases between. Germline values: CDR1 MGHDK, CDR2 SYGVNS. The CDR3 DNA is TGTGCCAGCAGTCAGGTCCACAACACTGAAGCTTTCTTT. Amino acids: CASSQVHNTEAFF.

DNA for the CDR3: TGTGCCATCAGTGTATCGCAGGGCGAAAACTATGGCTACACCTTC. Translated, it gives CAISVSQGENYGYTF. V usage is TRBV10-3 and J usage is TRBJ1-2; D is possibly TRBD1 (5 bases). CDR3 size: 15 residues. V was shortened by 4 bases and J by 2 bases, with 14 bases between the two germline ends. Looked up from germline, CDR1 is ENHRY and CDR2 is SYGVKD.

The rearrangement uses TRBV7-3 and TRBJ1-6; D is uncertain. This CDR3 region has 14 residues. Between the trimmed V and J ends, which lost 6 bases and 8 bases, there was a span of 14 bases. Germline CDR1 reads SGHTA; CDR2 reads FQGTGA. CDR3 sequence (DNA): TGTGCCAGCAGTCAAGGAGCCGTTGATTCACCCCTCCACTTT. This translates into CASSQGAVDSPLHF.

This rearrangement joins TRBV24-1 to TRBJ1-2; 8 positions match TRBD1. After removal of 3 bases from V and 4 bases from J, the junction contained 6 bases not matched to a gene. Germline V gene data show CDR1 as KGHDR and CDR2 as SFDVKD. This CDR3 comprises 15 residues. The CDR3 is CATSDTWTGSYGYTF. The CDR3 DNA is TGTGCCACCAGTGATACCTGGACAGGGAGCTATGGCTACACCTTC.

V gene TRBV29-1 combines with J gene TRBJ2-1; D not resolved. CDR1 SQVTM and CDR2 ANQGSEA come from the germline V gene. V was clipped by 0 bases and J by 12 bases, with 12 bases between them. The CDR3 contains 12 residues. The CDR3 protein is CSVEDLGTGQFF. The CDR3 nucleotides read TGCAGCGTTGAAGATCTTGGTACGGGGCAGTTCTTC.

CDR3 bases: TGTGCCAGCAGCTTTGAACAGGGGGCCAAAAACATTCAGTACTTC. Amino acids: CASSFEQGAKNIQYF. The rearrangement joins TRBV5-6 to TRBJ2-4, with TRBD1 matching over 7 bases. The junction had 3 bases not matched to a gene; V was cut back by 2 bases and J by 1 base. This CDR3 region has 15 residues. The germline V gene has CDR1 SGHDT and CDR2 YYEEEE.

In this sample, this clone turned up once. This sequence joins TRBV11-2 and TRBJ1-1; D gene ambiguous. This CDR3 comprises 14 residues. Trimming removed 5 bases at V and 2 bases at J, with 12 bases between. In germline, CDR1 is SGHAT, CDR2 FQNNGV. CDR3 nucleotides: TGTGCCAGCAGCCAAAGTCAGGCAAACACTGAAGCTTTCTTT. Encoded protein: CASSQSQANTEAFF.

The chain has TRBV27 and TRBJ2-1; 11 nucleotides match TRBD2. Germline lookup yields CDR1 MNHEY and CDR2 SMNVEV (reference sequence). Trimming cost V 3 bases and J 8 bases; bases outside gene matches: 9. This CDR3 has 16 residues. The DNA of the CDR3 is TGTGCCAGCAGTTTTCGAGGACTAGCGGGTTTTTATGAGCAGTTCTTC. Its translation: CASSFRGLAGFYEQFF.

The chain recombines TRBV30 with TRBJ1-3; tentatively, D is TRBD1 (5 bases). CDR1 is GTSNPN, CDR2 SVGIG, per germline (reference sequence). The CDR3 is made up of 15 amino acids. Trimming stripped 1 base from V and 2 bases from J, with 12 bases between. The CDR3 loop reads CAWSGKGLAGNTIYF. In DNA, the CDR3 is TGTGCCTGGAGTGGAAAGGGACTGGCTGGAAACACCATATATTTT.

This chain connects TRBV9 to TRBJ2-1; no firm D call. CDR1 is SGDLS and CDR2 is YYNGEE in the germline V gene. V was trimmed by 4 bases and J by 4 bases, leaving 6 bases between them. CDR3 length: 12 amino acids. The CDR3 loop is CASSTLYNEQFF. The CDR3, as DNA: TGTGCCAGCAGCACTCTGTACAATGAGCAGTTCTTC.

This clone has only a few counts. The chain is built from TRBV27 and TRBJ2-3; the match to TRBD2 covers 11 bases. Germline V gene lookup returns CDR1 MNHEY and CDR2 SMNVEV (reference sequence). The CDR3 extends over 16 amino acids. Trimming removed 5 bases from V and 6 bases from J; junction bases left unmatched: 10. Written as DNA, the CDR3 is TGTGCCAGCAGTCCCCGGTTAGCGGGAGGGCACGATACGCAGTATTTT. It translates to CASSPRLAGGHDTQYF.

This clone was recorded a few times. V is TRBV5-4 and J is TRBJ2-1, with D hard to call. The CDR3 runs 13 residues. Germline V gene data show CDR1 as SGHNT and CDR2 as YYREEE (reference sequence). The V gene lost 3 bases and the J gene lost 7 bases, with 11 bases spanning the gap. This CDR3 is CASSSQGVNEQFF. As DNA, the CDR3 is TGTGCCAGCAGCTCCCAAGGAGTAAATGAGCAGTTCTTC.

The genes are TRBV10-3 and TRBJ1-2, with a tentative D call TRBD1 (6 bases). Trimming removed 8 bases from V and 6 bases from J, with 10 bases in between. CDR1 ENHRY and CDR2 SYGVKD come from the germline V gene. This CDR3 spans 11 amino acids. CDR3 amino acids: CAIEGVDGYTF. CDR3 nucleotide sequence: TGTGCCATCGAGGGGGTGGATGGCTACACCTTC.

This clone came up once. The chain links TRBV19 to TRBJ1-2; perhaps TRBD1 as D (5 bases). Germline CDR1 is LNHDA and CDR2 is SQIVND (reference sequence). V lost 9 bases to trimming and J lost 5 bases, with 16 bases between them. This CDR3 has 13 residues. CDR3 bases: TGTGCCAGCGCCCCCGGGGCAGCGTATGGCTACACCTTC. It specifies CASAPGAAYGYTF.